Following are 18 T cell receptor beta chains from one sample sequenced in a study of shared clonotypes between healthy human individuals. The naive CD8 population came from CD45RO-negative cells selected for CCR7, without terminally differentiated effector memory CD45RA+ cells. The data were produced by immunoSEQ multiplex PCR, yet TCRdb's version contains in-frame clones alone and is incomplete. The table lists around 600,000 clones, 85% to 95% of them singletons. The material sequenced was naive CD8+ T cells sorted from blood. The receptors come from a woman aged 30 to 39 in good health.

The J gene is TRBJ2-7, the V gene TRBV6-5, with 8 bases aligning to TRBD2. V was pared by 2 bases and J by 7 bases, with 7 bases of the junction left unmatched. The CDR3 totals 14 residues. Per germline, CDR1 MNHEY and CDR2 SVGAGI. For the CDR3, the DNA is TGTGCCAGCAGTTACGGAGCGGGAGCGCGTGAGCAGTACTTC. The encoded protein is CASSYGAGAREQYF.

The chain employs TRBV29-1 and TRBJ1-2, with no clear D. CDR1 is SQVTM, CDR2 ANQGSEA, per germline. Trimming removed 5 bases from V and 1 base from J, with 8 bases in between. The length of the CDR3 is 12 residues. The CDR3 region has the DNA TGCAGCGTTAGTGGGGATAACTATGGCTACACCTTC. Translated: CSVSGDNYGYTF.

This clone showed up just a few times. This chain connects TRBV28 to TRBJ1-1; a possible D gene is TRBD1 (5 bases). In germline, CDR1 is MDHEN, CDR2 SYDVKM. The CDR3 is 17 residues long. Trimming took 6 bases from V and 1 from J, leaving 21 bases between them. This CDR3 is CASRTPIRTKSNTEAFF. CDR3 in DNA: TGTGCCAGCAGAACACCCATACGGACAAAATCGAACACTGAAGCTTTCTTT.

The CDR3 DNA reads as TGTGCCAGCAGCGTCTCCGGGGCCCAAGAGACCCAGTACTTC. It encodes CASSVSGAQETQYF. The J gene is TRBJ2-5, the V gene TRBV9; tentatively, D is TRBD1 or TRBD2 (5 bases each). Trimming stripped 2 bases from V and 1 base from J, with 9 bases between. The CDR3 loop spans 14 amino acids. The V gene's germline CDR1 is SGDLS and CDR2 YYNGEE. The variable domain in full, completed from reference TRBV9 and TRBJ2-5, reads DSGVTQTPKHLITATGQRVTLRCSPRSGDLSVYWYQQSLDQGLQFLIQYYNGEERAKGNILERFSAQQFPDLHSELNLSSLELGDSALYFCASSVSGAQETQYFGPGTRLLVL.

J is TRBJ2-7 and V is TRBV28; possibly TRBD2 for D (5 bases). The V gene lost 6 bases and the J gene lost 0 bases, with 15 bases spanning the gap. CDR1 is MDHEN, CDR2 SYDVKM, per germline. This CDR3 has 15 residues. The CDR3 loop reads CASRGSDNFSYEQYF. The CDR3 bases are TGTGCCAGCAGAGGTAGCGACAATTTCTCCTACGAGCAGTACTTC.

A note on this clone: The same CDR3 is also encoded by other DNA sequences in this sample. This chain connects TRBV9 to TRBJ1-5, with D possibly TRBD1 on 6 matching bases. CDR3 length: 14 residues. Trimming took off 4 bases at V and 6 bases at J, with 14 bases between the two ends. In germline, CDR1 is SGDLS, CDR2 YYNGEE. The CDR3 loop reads CASSPEGGSQPQHF. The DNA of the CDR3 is TGTGCCAGCAGCCCGGAAGGGGGGTCTCAGCCCCAGCATTTT.

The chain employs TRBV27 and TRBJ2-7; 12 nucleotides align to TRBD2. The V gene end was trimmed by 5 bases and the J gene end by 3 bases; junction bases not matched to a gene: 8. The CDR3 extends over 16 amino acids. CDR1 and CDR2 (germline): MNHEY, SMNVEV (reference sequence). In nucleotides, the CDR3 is TGTGCCAGCAGTCGCCCCGGACTAGCGGGAATCTACGAGCAGTACTTC. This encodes CASSRPGLAGIYEQYF.

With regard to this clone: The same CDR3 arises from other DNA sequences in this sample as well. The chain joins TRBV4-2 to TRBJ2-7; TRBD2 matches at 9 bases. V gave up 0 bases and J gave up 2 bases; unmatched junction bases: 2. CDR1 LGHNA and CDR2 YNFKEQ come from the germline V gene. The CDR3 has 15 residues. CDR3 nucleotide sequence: TGTGCCAGCAGCCAAGAGCGGGGGGGGGCCTACGAGCAGTACTTC. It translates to CASSQERGGAYEQYF.

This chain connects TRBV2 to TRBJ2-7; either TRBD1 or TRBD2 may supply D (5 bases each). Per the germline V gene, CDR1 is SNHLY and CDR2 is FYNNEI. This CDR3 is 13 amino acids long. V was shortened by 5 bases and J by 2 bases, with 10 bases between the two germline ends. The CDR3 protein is CASSWDQTYEQYF. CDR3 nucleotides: TGTGCCAGCAGTTGGGACCAGACCTACGAGCAGTACTTC.

This chain's CDR3 is CASRQAENTEAFF. The CDR3 DNA is TGTGCCAGCAGACAAGCAGAGAACACTGAAGCTTTCTTT. V gene TRBV5-4 combines with J gene TRBJ1-1; D call uncertain. Trimming removed 5 bases from V and 1 base from J, with 9 bases in between. Germline V CDR1 and CDR2: SGHNT, YYREEE (reference sequence). The CDR3 sequence is 13 residues long. The whole variable domain, filled in from reference TRBV5-4 and TRBJ1-1, reads ETGVTQSPTHLIKTRGQQVTLRCSSQSGHNTVSWYQQALGQGPQFIFQYYREEENGRGNFPPRFSGLQFPNYSSELNVNALELDDSALYLCASRQAENTEAFFGQGTRLTVV.

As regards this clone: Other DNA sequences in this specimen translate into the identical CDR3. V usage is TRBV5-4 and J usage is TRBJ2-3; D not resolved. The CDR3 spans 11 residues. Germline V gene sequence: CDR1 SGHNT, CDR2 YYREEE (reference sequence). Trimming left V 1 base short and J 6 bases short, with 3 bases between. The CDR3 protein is CASSLLDTQYF. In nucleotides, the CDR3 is TGTGCCAGCAGCTTGCTCGATACGCAGTATTTT.

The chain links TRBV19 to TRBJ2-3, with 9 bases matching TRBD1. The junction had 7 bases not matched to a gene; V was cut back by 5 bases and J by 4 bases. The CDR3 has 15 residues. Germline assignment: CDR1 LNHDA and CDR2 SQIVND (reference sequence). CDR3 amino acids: CASSPDRGASDTQYF. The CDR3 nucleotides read TGTGCCAGTAGTCCCGACAGGGGGGCGTCAGATACGCAGTATTTT.

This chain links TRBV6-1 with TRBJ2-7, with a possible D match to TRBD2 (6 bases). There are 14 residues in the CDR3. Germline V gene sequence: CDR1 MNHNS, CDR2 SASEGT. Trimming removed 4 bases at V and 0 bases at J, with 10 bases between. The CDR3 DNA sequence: TGTGCCAGCAGTGCGGTCGGGGGCTCCTACGAGCAGTACTTC. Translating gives CASSAVGGSYEQYF.

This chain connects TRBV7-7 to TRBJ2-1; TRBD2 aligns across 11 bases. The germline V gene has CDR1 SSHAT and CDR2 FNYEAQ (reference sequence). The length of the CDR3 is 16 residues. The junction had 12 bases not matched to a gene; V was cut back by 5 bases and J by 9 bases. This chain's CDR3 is CASSATGLAERGEQFF. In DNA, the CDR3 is TGTGCCAGCAGCGCGACGGGACTAGCGGAGAGGGGTGAGCAGTTCTTC.

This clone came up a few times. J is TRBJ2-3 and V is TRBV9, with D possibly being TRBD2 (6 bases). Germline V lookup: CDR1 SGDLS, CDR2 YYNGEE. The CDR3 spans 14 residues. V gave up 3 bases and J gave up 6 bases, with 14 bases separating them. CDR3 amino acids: CASSAETSSDTQYF. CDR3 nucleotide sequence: TGTGCCAGCAGCGCCGAGACTAGTTCGGATACGCAGTATTTT.

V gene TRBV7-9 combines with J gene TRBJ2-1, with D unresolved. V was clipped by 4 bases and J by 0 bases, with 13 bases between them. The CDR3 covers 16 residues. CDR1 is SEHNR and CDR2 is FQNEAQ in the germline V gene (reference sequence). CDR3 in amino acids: CASSSTSTGSYNEQFF. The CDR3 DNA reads TGTGCCAGCAGCTCGACCTCCACGGGCTCCTACAATGAGCAGTTCTTC.

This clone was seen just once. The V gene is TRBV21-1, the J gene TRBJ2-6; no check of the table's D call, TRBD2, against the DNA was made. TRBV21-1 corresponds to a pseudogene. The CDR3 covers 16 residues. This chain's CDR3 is CASSKYESPGANVLTF. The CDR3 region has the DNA TGTGCCAGCAGCAAGTACGAGTCTCCTGGGGCCAACGTCCTGACTTTC.

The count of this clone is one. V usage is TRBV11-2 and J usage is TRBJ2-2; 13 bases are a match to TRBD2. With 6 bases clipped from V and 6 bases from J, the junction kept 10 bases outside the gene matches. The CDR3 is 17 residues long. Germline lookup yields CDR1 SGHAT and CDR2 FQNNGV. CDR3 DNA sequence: TGTGCCAGCAGACGGGGACTAGCGGGATATGGTTCCGGGGAGCTGTTTTTT. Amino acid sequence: CASRRGLAGYGSGELFF. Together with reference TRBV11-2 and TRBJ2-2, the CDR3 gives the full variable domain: EAGVAQSPRYKIIEKRQSVAFWCNPISGHATLYWYQQILGQGPKLLIQFQNNGVVDDSQLPKDRFSAERLKGVDSTLKIQPAKLEDSAVYLCASRRGLAGYGSGELFFGEGSRLTVL.